These 17 T cell receptor beta chains share one sample of origin, sequenced in a study of human T cells and chemical hapten exposure (dated by TCRdb to the early 2020s). The time point label corresponds to: pre-sensitization, week 0. The treatment or condition label corresponds to: therapeutic diphenylcyclopropenone sensitization with weekly scalp DPC. Libraries were made using RACE. The listed sequencing device is NextSeq 500. The public reads were reprocessed in TCRdb via fastp at Q25 and MiXCR, keeping in-frame beta chains. CDR3 protein sequences are deduplicated, and each keeps its most common genes and DNA. The sample yields 300,000 to 450,000 distinct CDR3 sequences; 4.5% to 5.5% were counted once. 2% to 3% of the sample is in the top ten clones. The material sequenced was whole blood, taken in connection with sensitization to the hapten diphenylcyclopropenone (DPC). The receptors come from a woman between 45 and 60 years old with alopecia areata. Some clones in this sample may be carry-over from other donors' samples.

The chain combines TRBV7-9 with TRBJ1-5; 8 bases align to TRBD1. V was pared by 5 bases and J by 5 bases, with 11 bases of the junction left unmatched. Germline CDR1 is SEHNR and CDR2 is FQNEAQ (reference sequence). CDR3 length: 16 residues. The CDR3 DNA sequence: TGTGCCAGCAGCCCCATGACAGGGGTTAGGGATCAGCCCCAGCATTTT. Protein sequence: CASSPMTGVRDQPQHF. Using reference TRBV7-9 and TRBJ1-5 for the parts outside the CDR3, the full variable domain is DTGVSQNPRHKITKRGQNVTFRCDPISEHNRLYWYRQTLGQGPEFLTYFQNEAQLEKSRLLSDRFSAERPKGSFSTLEIQRTEQGDSAMYLCASSPMTGVRDQPQHFGDGTRLSIL.

This clonotype was seen more than once but under ten times. V gene TRBV30 combines with J gene TRBJ2-2, with 14 bases identical to TRBD2. The CDR3 consists of 16 residues. J gave up 7 bases and V 3 bases, and 7 bases lay outside the gene matches. Germline-derived CDR1 and CDR2 are GTSNPN and SVGIG (reference sequence). The CDR3 loop is CAWSLGLAGVIGELFF. CDR3 nucleotide sequence: TGTGCCTGGAGCCTGGGACTAGCGGGAGTCATCGGGGAGCTGTTTTTT. The full variable domain, with the rest looked up from reference TRBV30 and TRBJ2-2, is SQTIHQWPATLVQPVGSPLSLECTVEGTSNPNLYWYRQAAGRGLQLLFYSVGIGQISSEVPQNLSASRPQDRQFILSSKKLLLSDSGFYLCAWSLGLAGVIGELFFGEGSRLTVL.

The gene calls are TRBV7-2 and TRBJ1-6; D unclear. The CDR3 covers 12 residues. Trimming shortened V by 5 bases and J by 13 bases, and 12 bases separated the two germline ends. CDR1 is SGHTA, CDR2 FQGNSA, per germline. The CDR3 loop is CASSLYQGPLHF. Here the CDR3 DNA reads TGTGCCAGCAGCCTGTACCAAGGGCCCCTCCACTTT.

This clonotype was picked up many times. The rearrangement joins TRBV6-6 to TRBJ1-3; D call uncertain. Trimming stripped 2 bases from V and 0 bases from J, with 8 bases between. Germline CDR1 and CDR2: MNHNY and SVGAGI (reference sequence). The CDR3 runs 15 residues. In DNA form, the CDR3 reads TGTGCCAGCAGTTACGGACGGCGCTCTGGAAACACCATATATTTT. It specifies CASSYGRRSGNTIYF.

This clonotype appeared a few times. The chain links TRBV6-1 to TRBJ2-4; D remains unclear. Germline V gene sequence: CDR1 MNHNS, CDR2 SASEGT. V was pared by 2 bases and J by 1 base, with 21 bases between. This CDR3 region has 19 residues. CDR3: CASSEYRSGRSLAKNIQYF. The CDR3 DNA sequence: TGTGCCAGCAGTGAATATCGGTCCGGACGTAGCTTGGCCAAAAACATTCAGTACTTC.

This clonotype showed up just a few times. This chain connects TRBV2 to TRBJ1-2; 7 bases are shared with TRBD1. The CDR3 runs 18 residues. Looked up from germline, CDR1 is SNHLY and CDR2 is FYNNEI. Germline trimming cut 6 bases from V and 3 bases from J; bases unmatched to any gene: 19. As DNA, the CDR3 is TGTGCCAGCAGAAATGAGCCGGACAGGCACACCTTCGACTATGGCTACACCTTC. Protein: CASRNEPDRHTFDYGYTF.

This clonotype was seen at least ten times. The rearrangement uses TRBV10-3 and TRBJ1-2; D may be TRBD1 (5 bases). This CDR3 region has 14 residues. V shed 7 bases and J shed 6 bases, with 18 bases lying between them. In germline, CDR1 is ENHRY, CDR2 SYGVKD. The CDR3 DNA sequence: TGTGCCATCATGACGACGGGGCAGGGCCATGGCTACACCTTC. This translates into CAIMTTGQGHGYTF.

The J gene is TRBJ1-1, the V gene TRBV4-1, with D possibly being TRBD1 (6 bases). CDR1 is MGHRA, CDR2 YSYEKL, per germline. With 3 bases removed from V and 0 bases from J, the gap between germline ends came to 14 bases. CDR3 length equals 16 residues. Here the CDR3 DNA reads TGCGCCAGCAGCCAGCTGCCCGGACAGCTGAACACTGAAGCTTTCTTT. Residues: CASSQLPGQLNTEAFF.

Remarks on this clonotype: A much larger clone lies a single base off, so this may be a read error. The chain employs TRBV5-1 and TRBJ2-7; possibly TRBD1 or TRBD2 for D (5 bases each). V dropped 3 bases and J dropped 5 bases, with 15 bases sitting between them. This CDR3 is 14 amino acids long. The germline V gene has CDR1 SGHRS and CDR2 YFSETQ. DNA of the CDR3: TGCGCCAGCAGCTCATTAGGTCGGGGCAACGAGCAGTACTTC. As protein: CASSSLGRGNEQYF.

This clonotype has ten or more counts. The chain uses TRBV6-5 and TRBJ1-6; 12 positions match TRBD1. CDR1 and CDR2 from the germline V gene are MNHEY and SVGAGI. V dropped 2 bases and J dropped 10; count of bases not matched to a gene: 9. CDR3 length equals 17 residues. CDR3 residues: CASSYGGQGALYSPLHF. The CDR3, as DNA: TGTGCCAGCAGTTACGGGGGACAGGGGGCACTTTACTCACCCCTCCACTTT.

This clonotype was detected many times. This rearrangement joins TRBV20-1 to TRBJ1-1; no clear D. The V end lost 3 bases, the J end lost 1 base, and 6 bases lay between the germline ends. Germline V gives CDR1 DFQATT, CDR2 SNEGSKA (reference sequence). The CDR3 runs to 12 residues. DNA of the CDR3: TGCAGTGCTAGTTTGGGGAACACTGAAGCTTTCTTT. As protein: CSASLGNTEAFF.

In its sample, this clonotype was seen many times. This chain links TRBV6-2 or TRBV6-3 with TRBJ2-2; D is unresolved. Germline V gene data show CDR1 as MNHEY and CDR2 as SVGEGT. The CDR3 runs 14 residues. V was clipped by 7 bases and J by 1 base, with 10 bases between them. In DNA, the CDR3 is TGTGCCAGCACTCGTCAGCGGAACACCGGGGAGCTGTTTTTT. Translated: CASTRQRNTGELFF.

This clonotype was picked up many times. The chain carries TRBV20-1 and TRBJ2-1; D is unclear. The CDR3 is 14 amino acids. V was clipped by 0 bases and J by 9 bases, with 15 bases between them. Germline V gives CDR1 DFQATT, CDR2 SNEGSKA (reference sequence). The CDR3 here is CSARDRLVTSEQFF. The CDR3, as DNA: TGCAGTGCTAGAGATCGCCTAGTTACGAGTGAGCAGTTCTTC.

This clonotype has just a few counts. The genes are TRBV20-1 and TRBJ1-6, with TRBD1 as a possible D gene (5 bases). CDR1 is DFQATT, CDR2 SNEGSKA, per germline (reference sequence). This CDR3 region has 12 residues. V was trimmed by 5 bases and J by 11 bases, leaving 13 bases between them. The CDR3 DNA reads TGCAGTGCTGGGTATATGGGGGCACCCCTCCACTTT. Translation gives CSAGYMGAPLHF.

This chain connects TRBV10-3 to TRBJ1-2; D is possibly TRBD1 (5 bases). There are 17 residues in the CDR3. The V end was cut by 6 bases, the J end by 0 bases, with 20 bases between. Germline V gives CDR1 ENHRY, CDR2 SYGVKD. CDR3 sequence reads: CAISSGEGPAANYGYTF. In nucleotides, the CDR3 is TGTGCCATCAGCTCGGGGGAGGGCCCCGCGGCTAACTATGGCTACACCTTC.

This clonotype occurred many times. The genes are TRBV5-1 and TRBJ2-3, with D tentatively TRBD1 (6 bases). This CDR3 is 12 amino acids long. In germline, CDR1 is SGHRS, CDR2 YFSETQ. Trimming removed 2 bases at V and 5 bases at J, with 6 bases between. The CDR3 DNA sequence: TGCGCCAGCAGCTTACAGGGAGATACGCAGTATTTT. Translation: CASSLQGDTQYF.

This clonotype was observed at least ten times. The chain links TRBV12-3 or TRBV12-4 to TRBJ2-1; a weak D match, TRBD1 (5 bases). The germline V and J ends were trimmed by 2 bases and 3 bases, with 8 bases remaining between them. The CDR3 is 14 residues long. The CDR3 region is CASSLRGIYNEQFF. As DNA, the CDR3 is TGTGCCAGCAGTTTAAGGGGCATCTACAATGAGCAGTTCTTC.